The 29 T cell receptor beta chains below were found in one sample sequenced in a study of human T cells and chemical hapten exposure. As to time point: pre-sensitization, week 0. Treatment of the sample: therapeutic diphenylcyclopropenone sensitization with weekly scalp DPC. Using its own MiXCR run on the RACE reads, TCRdb lists one record per CDR3 protein. The sample yields around 380,000 distinct CDR3 sequences, 5.5% seen once. Specimen: whole blood, collected in connection with sensitization to the hapten diphenylcyclopropenone (DPC). These receptors all stem from a woman younger than 30 with alopecia areata. Some clones in this sample may be carry-over from other donors' samples.

This clonotype was observed many times. The J gene is TRBJ1-4, the V gene TRBV7-2, with 7 bases that match TRBD1. The CDR3 spans 14 residues. Germline V gene data show CDR1 as SGHTA and CDR2 as FQGNSA. After removal of 4 bases from V and 8 bases from J, the junction contained 7 bases not matched to a gene. DNA for the CDR3: TGTGCCAGCAGCTCTCAGGGGGTGCTGGAAAAACTGTTTTTT. This sequence encodes CASSSQGVLEKLFF.

This clonotype was recorded a few times. V and J are TRBV20-1 and TRBJ2-5, with 11 bases fitting TRBD2. CDR3 length: 11 amino acids. Germline values: CDR1 DFQATT, CDR2 SNEGSKA (reference sequence). CDR3 protein: CFPSGGETQYF. The CDR3 DNA reads as TGCTTCCCTAGCGGGGGGGAGACCCAGTACTTC.

This clonotype was counted many times. This chain uses TRBV11-2 with TRBJ2-4, with D possibly being TRBD2 (5 bases). The V gene's germline CDR1 is SGHAT and CDR2 FQNNGV. Trimming took 5 bases from V and 0 from J, leaving 11 bases between them. The CDR3 is 15 residues long. In DNA form, the CDR3 reads TGTGCCAGCAGCCTGGACTTGGTAGCCAAAAACATTCAGTACTTC. As protein: CASSLDLVAKNIQYF. The whole variable domain, remainder taken from reference TRBV11-2 and TRBJ2-4, is EAGVAQSPRYKIIEKRQSVAFWCNPISGHATLYWYQQILGQGPKLLIQFQNNGVVDDSQLPKDRFSAERLKGVDSTLKIQPAKLEDSAVYLCASSLDLVAKNIQYFGAGTRLSVL.

This rearrangement joins TRBV5-1 to TRBJ2-4, with 7 bases that match TRBD2. The CDR3 covers 12 residues. Trimming at V came to 6 bases and at J to 8 bases, leaving 5 bases not matched to a gene. From germline, CDR1 is SGHRS and CDR2 YFSETQ. The CDR3 DNA sequence: TGCGCCAGCAACAGGACTAGAGACATTCAGTACTTC. Translation gives CASNRTRDIQYF.

This clonotype has a count of ten or more. V is TRBV6-6 and J is TRBJ1-3; D is unresolved. The germline CDR1 and CDR2 sequences are MNHNY and SVGAGI (reference sequence). V was pared by 3 bases and J by 3 bases, with 12 bases between. This CDR3 is built from 15 residues. The DNA for the CDR3 is TGTGCCAGCAGTTATGGCGACGGCTTTGGAAACACCATATATTTT. Its translation is CASSYGDGFGNTIYF.

This clonotype was seen many times. The chain has TRBV10-3 and TRBJ1-1; D gene ambiguous. This CDR3 comprises 13 residues. The V and J ends lost 4 bases and 1 base respectively, with 7 bases between them. The germline gives CDR1 ENHRY, CDR2 SYGVKD. In DNA form, the CDR3 reads TGTGCCATCAGTGTGGCTGGGAACACTGAAGCTTTCTTT. Protein: CAISVAGNTEAFF.

This clonotype was recorded many times. This chain links TRBV10-3 with TRBJ2-3; possibly TRBD2 for D (5 bases). This CDR3 spans 13 amino acids. Germline loops: CDR1 ENHRY, CDR2 SYGVKD. V lost 7 bases and J lost 2, with 10 bases in between. CDR3 loop: CAIKAEITDTQYF. The CDR3 DNA follows: TGTGCCATCAAAGCGGAGATCACAGATACGCAGTATTTT.

This clonotype was found many times. This chain links TRBV6-2 or TRBV6-3 with TRBJ2-1; 7 positions agree with TRBD2. The CDR3 sequence is 15 residues long. Germline values: CDR1 MNHEY, CDR2 SVGEGT. The trim removed 6 bases at V and 10 bases at J, leaving 15 bases unmatched. The CDR3 nucleotides read TGTGCCAGCAGGCGTGATGGCGGGGGATCGAGGGAGCAGTTCTTC. Translated: CASRRDGGGSREQFF.

In its sample, this clonotype was seen a few times. The genes are TRBV2 and TRBJ2-3; 13 nucleotides match TRBD2. With 6 bases clipped from V and 5 bases from J, the junction kept 5 bases outside the gene matches. Germline V gene data show CDR1 as SNHLY and CDR2 as FYNNEI. The CDR3 is 15 residues long. The CDR3 bases are TGTGCCAGCAGCCGGAGGACTAGCGGGGGAGATACGCAGTATTTT. Translated, it gives CASSRRTSGGDTQYF.

This clonotype came up many times. CDR3 in DNA: TGTGCCAGCAGCGTGACAGGGGACGAGCAGTACTTC. The encoded protein is CASSVTGDEQYF. The gene calls are TRBV12-3 or TRBV12-4 and TRBJ2-7, with 8 bases that match TRBD1. V gave up 6 bases and J gave up 5 bases; unmatched junction bases: 3. CDR3 length equals 12 residues.

This sequence joins TRBV6-1 and TRBJ1-1; the match to TRBD1 covers 9 bases. There are 15 residues in the CDR3. Germline CDR1 reads MNHNS; CDR2 reads SASEGT. The V and J ends lost 2 bases and 5 bases, in that order; junction bases with no gene match: 6. The CDR3 nucleotides are TGTGCCAGCAGTGAAATGGGACAGGGAAAAACTGAAGCTTTCTTT. This sequence encodes CASSEMGQGKTEAFF.

This clonotype turned up a few times. The rearrangement uses TRBV7-9 and TRBJ1-4; tentatively, D is TRBD1 (5 bases). Germline V gives CDR1 SEHNR, CDR2 FQNEAQ (reference sequence). Trimming removed 2 bases from V and 5 bases from J, with 15 bases in between. The CDR3 has 16 amino acids. CDR3 in DNA: TGTGCCAGCAGCTTACGAGGTGACCGGGGCAATGAAAAACTGTTTTTT. Its protein is CASSLRGDRGNEKLFF.

This clonotype was seen many times. The rearrangement links TRBV11-2 to TRBJ2-3; 8 nucleotides match TRBD2. CDR1 is SGHAT, CDR2 FQNNGV, per germline. CDR3 size: 16 residues. V was pared by 0 bases and J by 2 bases, with 4 bases of the junction left unmatched. Here the CDR3 reads CASSLDERGFTDTQYF. The CDR3 nucleotides are TGTGCCAGCAGCTTAGACGAGCGGGGGTTCACAGATACGCAGTATTTT.

At least ten counts were recorded for this clonotype. The V gene is TRBV6-4, the J gene TRBJ2-5; D ambiguous. The germline V and J ends were trimmed by 2 bases and 5 bases, with 12 bases remaining between them. CDR3 length: 14 residues. Germline V gives CDR1 MRHNA, CDR2 SNTAGT. DNA of the CDR3: TGTGCCAGCAGTGACAAGGGTACTGGGGAGACCCAGTACTTC. Its translation: CASSDKGTGETQYF.

The sample holds a few counts of this clonotype. This rearrangement joins TRBV5-4 to TRBJ1-1; the D gene is possibly TRBD1 (6 bases). The CDR3 sequence is 17 residues long. With 6 bases removed from V and 2 bases from J, the gap between germline ends came to 23 bases. The germline V gene has CDR1 SGHNT and CDR2 YYREEE (reference sequence). The DNA of the CDR3 is TGTGCCAGCACCATATTCAGCTTAGGACAGACAAACACTGAAGCTTTCTTT. As protein: CASTIFSLGQTNTEAFF.

This clonotype has ten or more counts. V and J are TRBV27 and TRBJ2-5, with a weak D call TRBD1 (6 bases). Deletions cut 2 bases from V and 5 bases from J, with 12 bases between. Germline CDR1 MNHEY, CDR2 SMNVEV (reference sequence). This CDR3 contains 14 residues. The CDR3 nucleotides read TGTGCCAGCAGTTTAGAAGCAGGGGTGGAGACCCAGTACTTC. It is translated as CASSLEAGVETQYF.

This clonotype appeared many times. The V call is TRBV7-3, the J call TRBJ2-2; weak D call: TRBD1 (6 bases). The germline V gene has CDR1 SGHTA and CDR2 FQGTGA. The CDR3 totals 18 residues. V was cut by 7 bases and J by 4 bases, with 25 bases left in between. In DNA form, the CDR3 reads TGTGCCAGCACCCTGGCGGGTCAGGGGCCCTCGGGCACCGGGGAGCTGTTTTTT. It codes for CASTLAGQGPSGTGELFF.

This clonotype was observed at least ten times. Written as DNA, the CDR3 is TGTGCCAGCAGGCTAGGTGGGGCCAACGTCCTGACTTTC. Translated: CASRLGGANVLTF. This chain links TRBV7-2 with TRBJ2-6, with D uncertain. Trimming shortened V by 6 bases and J by 3 bases, and 6 bases separated the two germline ends. Germline CDR1 and CDR2: SGHTA and FQGNSA. The CDR3 loop spans 13 amino acids. The variable domain in full, with the rest retrieved from reference TRBV7-2 and TRBJ2-6, is GAGVSQSPSNKVTEKGKDVELRCDPISGHTALYWYRQSLGQGLEFLIYFQGNSAPDKSGLPSDRFSAERTGGSVSTLTIQRTQQEDSAVYLCASRLGGANVLTFGAGSRLTVL.

The chain is built from TRBV7-9 and TRBJ2-7; TRBD1 or TRBD2 may be the D gene (5 bases each). Germline CDR1 reads SEHNR; CDR2 reads FQNEAQ (reference sequence). This CDR3 is 16 amino acids long. The V end lost 5 bases, the J end lost 5 bases, and 22 bases lay between the germline ends. This CDR3 is CASSPARGVYIDEQYF. CDR3 nucleotide sequence: TGTGCCAGCAGCCCAGCCCGAGGGGTATATATCGACGAGCAGTACTTC.

This clonotype has at least ten counts. This chain links TRBV7-8 with TRBJ2-3, with D possibly being TRBD2 (6 bases). With 5 bases removed from V and 1 base from J, the gap between germline ends came to 13 bases. The CDR3 consists of 15 residues. Germline V gene data show CDR1 as SGHVS and CDR2 as FQNEAQ. The CDR3 is CASSPPERGTDTQYF. CDR3 nucleotides: TGTGCCAGCAGCCCCCCCGAGCGGGGCACAGATACGCAGTATTTT.

This clonotype was recorded a few times. The genes are TRBV7-9 and TRBJ2-3; 10 bases agree with TRBD1. After removal of 5 bases from V and 6 bases from J, the junction contained 26 bases not matched to a gene. Germline V gives CDR1 SEHNR, CDR2 FQNEAQ (reference sequence). The CDR3 has 21 amino acids. In nucleotides, the CDR3 is TGTGCCAGCAGCCCCAGAGCTCGGGGGACAGGGGCCTTACCAGCCTTCGATACGCAGTATTTT. Encoded protein: CASSPRARGTGALPAFDTQYF.

This clonotype was found a few times. This chain joins TRBV12-3 or TRBV12-4 and TRBJ1-5; no firm D call. CDR3 length: 16 amino acids. V lost 0 bases and J 7 bases, leaving 16 bases between the germline ends. CDR3 region: CASSLAELGIGQPQHF. The CDR3 region has the DNA TGTGCCAGCAGTTTAGCGGAGCTCGGGATCGGACAGCCCCAGCATTTT.

V gene TRBV3-1 combines with J gene TRBJ2-3; D ambiguous. There are 14 residues in the CDR3. V was shortened by 1 base and J by 6 bases, with 11 bases between the two germline ends. Germline V gene sequence: CDR1 LGHDT, CDR2 YNNKEL (reference sequence). This CDR3 is CASSQALRRDTQYF. For the CDR3, the DNA is TGTGCCAGCAGCCAAGCCCTGCGCCGGGATACGCAGTATTTT.

This clonotype was recorded many times. The chain employs TRBV27 and TRBJ1-2; D possibly corresponds to TRBD1 (5 bases). Germline values: CDR1 MNHEY, CDR2 SMNVEV (reference sequence). V dropped 6 bases and J dropped 4 bases, with 21 bases sitting between them. The CDR3 length is 16 residues. Written as DNA, the CDR3 is TGTGCCAGCAGAGGCGCTCGGACAACGCGCTTCTATGGCTACACCTTC. The encoded protein is CASRGARTTRFYGYTF.

The chain links TRBV25-1 to TRBJ2-3; the D is unclear. This CDR3 is 12 amino acids long. CDR1 is MGHDK, CDR2 SYGVNS, per germline. The V and J ends lost 5 bases and 6 bases respectively, with 9 bases between them. The CDR3 DNA sequence: TGTGCCAGCAGTCCGAGACTGGATACGCAGTATTTT. Residues: CASSPRLDTQYF.

This clonotype was counted at least ten times. V usage is TRBV9 and J usage is TRBJ2-1, with D possibly being TRBD1 (6 bases). The germline V gene encodes CDR1 SGDLS and CDR2 YYNGEE. Trimming removed 0 bases at V and 8 bases at J, with 12 bases between. CDR3 size: 14 residues. Here the CDR3 reads CASSVGVGAHEQFF. The CDR3 DNA is TGTGCCAGCAGCGTAGGGGTGGGGGCCCATGAGCAGTTCTTC.

This clonotype was seen at least ten times. The J gene is TRBJ1-5, the V gene TRBV11-2; unclear D gene. V lost 1 base and J lost 3, with 10 bases in between. The V gene's germline CDR1 is SGHAT and CDR2 FQNNGV. The CDR3 is 15 residues long. CDR3: CASSLGVGLNQPQHF. The CDR3 DNA reads as TGTGCCAGCAGCTTAGGGGTGGGCCTCAATCAGCCCCAGCATTTT.

This clonotype has a handful of counts. The chain couples TRBV24-1 to TRBJ2-3; D may correspond to TRBD1 or TRBD2 (5 bases each). This CDR3 is built from 15 residues. V dropped 6 bases and J dropped 1 base, with 13 bases sitting between them. The germline V gene has CDR1 KGHDR and CDR2 SFDVKD. The CDR3 reads CATSRAGTGTDTQYF. CDR3 bases: TGTGCCACCAGTCGGGCAGGGACGGGCACAGATACGCAGTATTTT.

This clonotype was recorded at least ten times. The chain employs TRBV5-4 and TRBJ2-7, with D tentatively TRBD1 or TRBD2 (6 bases each). The CDR3 has 13 residues. Germline lookup yields CDR1 SGHNT and CDR2 YYREEE (reference sequence). V gave up 1 base and J gave up 5 bases, with 10 bases separating them. The CDR3 loop is CASSLRRGDEQYF. DNA of the CDR3: TGTGCCAGCAGCTTGCGGAGGGGGGACGAGCAGTACTTC.